This T cell receptor (beta chain) was obtained from a study of cytomegalovirus exposure and HLA in healthy donors. Study-level results: By HLA locus, TCR association rates varied in a later analysis, with DRB1 showing the most and HLA-C the fewest. Highly shared variants forming one cluster were likely a sequencing artifact.

Turning to this clone: Its matching antigen is unknown.

Both 60 Vbeta primers and 13 Jbeta primers went into the PCR. Assay used: immunoSEQ multiplex PCR; TCRdb lists only in-frame clones, some missing. This table holds roughly 140,000 clones, 75% to 80% found once. The V gene lost 7 bases and the J gene lost 8 bases, with 15 bases spanning the gap. This CDR3 comprises 12 residues. Germline assignment: CDR1 SQVTM and CDR2 ANQGSEA. Sequenced sample: PBMCs. The sequence derives from a woman aged 30 to 39 in good health and CMV-seronegative. The chain links TRBV29-1 to TRBJ2-1; a weak D match, TRBD2 (5 bases). DNA for the CDR3: TGCAGCGCGTTAGGGAGTTCGGATGAGCAGTTCTTC. Residues: CSALGSSDEQFF.